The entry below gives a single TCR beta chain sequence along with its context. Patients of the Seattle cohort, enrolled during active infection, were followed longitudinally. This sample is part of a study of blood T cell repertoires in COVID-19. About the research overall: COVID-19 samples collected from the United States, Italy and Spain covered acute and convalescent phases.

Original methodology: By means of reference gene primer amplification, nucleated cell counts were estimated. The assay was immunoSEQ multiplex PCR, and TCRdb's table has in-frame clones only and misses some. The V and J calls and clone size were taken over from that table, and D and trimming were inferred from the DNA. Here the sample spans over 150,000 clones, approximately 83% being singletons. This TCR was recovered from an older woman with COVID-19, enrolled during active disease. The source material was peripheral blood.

In nucleotides, the CDR3 is TGTGCCAGCAGCTTGGGCGGAGAGAACACTGAAGCTTTCTTT. This gives the protein CASSLGGENTEAFF. J is TRBJ1-1 and V is TRBV5-8; no reliable D call. The CDR3 consists of 14 residues. Germline-derived CDR1 and CDR2 are SGHTS and YDEGEE. The germline V and J ends were trimmed by 0 bases and 1 base, with 7 bases remaining between them.